The 16 T cell receptor beta chains in this list originate from one sample, sequenced in a study of cytomegalovirus exposure and HLA in healthy donors. Clones were read by immunoSEQ multiplex PCR, and TCRdb kept only the in-frame ones, dropping some. Altogether approximately 220,000 clones are present, about 86% being singletons, with the ten largest covering around 2.6%. What was sequenced was PBMCs. Receptors originate from a man aged 18 to 29 in good health and CMV-seronegative.

The V gene is TRBV2, the J gene TRBJ1-6; TRBD1 matches 8 bases. The V gene end was trimmed by 6 bases and the J gene end by 4 bases; junction bases not matched to a gene: 5. Germline CDR1 reads SNHLY; CDR2 reads FYNNEI. This CDR3 is 15 amino acids long. CDR3 DNA sequence: TGTGCCAGCAGGCAGGGACAGGCATATAATTCACCCCTCCACTTT. Amino acid sequence: CASRQGQAYNSPLHF.

The chain has TRBV4-1 and TRBJ2-3, with TRBD2 matching 11 bases. The CDR3 spans 16 residues. The ends lost 0 bases at V and 3 bases at J; junction bases unmatched: 2. The germline gives CDR1 MGHRA, CDR2 YSYEKL. The chain's CDR3 is CASSQERLAGTDTQYF. The CDR3 DNA is TGCGCCAGCAGCCAAGAACGACTAGCGGGGACAGATACGCAGTATTTT.

This chain connects TRBV5-6 to TRBJ2-5; D remains ambiguous. Per germline, CDR1 SGHDT and CDR2 YYEEEE. This CDR3 has 12 amino acids. V was shortened by 0 bases and J by 5 bases, with 5 bases between the two germline ends. As DNA, the CDR3 is TGTGCCAGCAGCTTGGCCATGGAGACCCAGTACTTC. Its translation is CASSLAMETQYF.

The chain recombines TRBV28 with TRBJ2-2; D is possibly TRBD1 (6 bases). The CDR3 consists of 13 residues. Trimming removed 6 bases at V and 6 bases at J, with 11 bases between. Germline CDR1 and CDR2: MDHEN and SYDVKM. CDR3 loop: CASRVQGSGELFF. Here the CDR3 DNA reads TGTGCCAGCAGGGTACAGGGTTCCGGGGAGCTGTTTTTT.

The chain links TRBV4-3 to TRBJ1-6; TRBD1 agrees at 7 bases. Germline loops: CDR1 LGHNA, CDR2 YSLEER. CDR3 length equals 16 residues. After removal of 1 base from V and 5 bases from J, the junction contained 5 bases not matched to a gene. The CDR3 reads CASSQGRDRNNSPLHF. The CDR3 DNA follows: TGCGCCAGCAGCCAAGGGCGGGACAGAAATAATTCACCCCTCCACTTT.

The V call is TRBV10-2, the J call TRBJ2-7; 8 bases line up with TRBD2. Germline V gene lookup returns CDR1 WSHSY and CDR2 SAAADI. V was clipped by 8 bases and J by 6 bases; unmatched bases: 3. This CDR3 is built from 11 residues. CDR3 sequence reads: CASALAAEQYF. CDR3 DNA sequence: TGCGCCAGCGCACTAGCGGCCGAGCAGTACTTC.

The chain is built from TRBV30 and TRBJ2-2; 9 nucleotides match TRBD2. The CDR3 covers 16 residues. CDR1 is GTSNPN and CDR2 is SVGIG in the germline V gene (reference sequence). With 3 bases clipped from V and 2 bases from J, the junction kept 7 bases outside the gene matches. The CDR3 region has the DNA TGTGCCTGGAGAACTACCGGGACTAGCAACACCGGGGAGCTGTTTTTT. Protein sequence: CAWRTTGTSNTGELFF.

J is TRBJ2-1 and V is TRBV19, with TRBD2 matching over 11 bases. CDR1 is LNHDA, CDR2 SQIVND, per germline (reference sequence). The CDR3 is made up of 13 amino acids. J lost 9 bases, V lost 7 bases, and 5 bases had no gene match. DNA of the CDR3: TGTGCCAGTAATAGCGGGAGGGCGGCTGAGCAGTTCTTC. Encoded protein: CASNSGRAAEQFF. The full variable domain, with the rest looked up from reference TRBV19 and TRBJ2-1, is DGGITQSPKYLFRKEGQNVTLSCEQNLNHDAMYWYRQDPGQGLRLIYYSQIVNDFQKGDIAEGYSVSREKKESFPLTVTSAQKNPTAFYLCASNSGRAAEQFFGPGTRLTVL.

The chain is built from TRBV6-1 and TRBJ1-2, with TRBD1 matching over 8 bases. CDR3 length: 11 residues. The junction had 1 base not matched to a gene; V was cut back by 8 bases and J by 5 bases. Germline V CDR1 and CDR2: MNHNS, SASEGT. CDR3 loop: CASGQGYGYTF. The CDR3 DNA follows: TGTGCCAGCGGACAGGGATATGGCTACACCTTC.

This chain joins TRBV9 and TRBJ1-6; tentatively, D is TRBD1 (5 bases). Trimming took 1 base from V and 7 from J, leaving 12 bases between them. CDR1 and CDR2 from the germline V gene are SGDLS and YYNGEE. This CDR3 contains 15 residues. The CDR3 is CASSVLGRGNSPLHF. The CDR3 nucleotides are TGTGCCAGCAGCGTACTGGGGCGGGGCAATTCACCCCTCCACTTT.

This clone came up once. This chain links TRBV6-5 with TRBJ2-7; TRBD2 matches at 10 bases. V lost 5 bases, J lost 0 bases, and 1 base stayed unmatched. CDR3 length: 14 residues. Looked up from germline, CDR1 is MNHEY and CDR2 is SVGAGI. CDR3 sequence: CASSLAGASYEQYF. The CDR3, as DNA: TGTGCCAGCAGTCTAGCGGGGGCCTCCTACGAGCAGTACTTC.

The V call is TRBV27, the J call TRBJ2-3, with 11 bases fitting TRBD1. The ends lost 2 bases at V and 0 bases at J; junction bases unmatched: 10. From germline, CDR1 is MNHEY and CDR2 SMNVEV (reference sequence). The CDR3 extends over 19 amino acids. CDR3 region: CASSLPGTGGHPSTDTQYF. Here the CDR3 DNA reads TGTGCCAGCAGTTTACCCGGGACAGGGGGGCATCCTAGCACAGATACGCAGTATTTT.

The chain carries TRBV6-6 and TRBJ1-2; TRBD1 agrees at 7 bases. V trimming: 0 bases; J trimming: 6 bases; junction bases outside the gene matches: 4. CDR3 length: 14 residues. CDR1 is MNHNY and CDR2 is SVGAGI in the germline V gene (reference sequence). The DNA of the CDR3 is TGTGCCAGCAGTTACTCGGGACAGATAAATGGCTACACCTTC. Translating gives CASSYSGQINGYTF.

The chain carries TRBV9 and TRBJ2-1; TRBD1 matches at 8 bases. This CDR3 contains 14 residues. From germline, CDR1 is SGDLS and CDR2 YYNGEE. The J segment lost 10 bases and the V segment lost 0 bases, leaving 6 bases of the junction unmatched. The CDR3 DNA sequence: TGTGCCAGCAGCGTAGAGGCAGGGGGCGCCGAGCAGTTCTTC. Its protein is CASSVEAGGAEQFF.

The CDR3 protein is CASSSETAWAPLHF. The CDR3 DNA is TGTGCCAGCAGCTCGGAGACAGCATGGGCACCCCTCCACTTT. The J gene is TRBJ1-6, the V gene TRBV7-9, with a tentative D call TRBD1 (5 bases). The CDR3 length is 14 residues. Germline values: CDR1 SEHNR, CDR2 FQNEAQ (reference sequence). V lost 4 bases and J lost 11, with 15 bases in between.

This chain connects TRBV29-1 to TRBJ2-3; 10 bases line up with TRBD1. Germline V lookup: CDR1 SQVTM, CDR2 ANQGSEA. The V and J ends lost 6 bases and 5 bases, in that order; junction bases with no gene match: 5. The length of the CDR3 is 13 residues. CDR3 protein: CSVDRGQRDTQYF. Here the CDR3 DNA reads TGCAGCGTCGACAGGGGGCAGAGAGATACGCAGTATTTT.